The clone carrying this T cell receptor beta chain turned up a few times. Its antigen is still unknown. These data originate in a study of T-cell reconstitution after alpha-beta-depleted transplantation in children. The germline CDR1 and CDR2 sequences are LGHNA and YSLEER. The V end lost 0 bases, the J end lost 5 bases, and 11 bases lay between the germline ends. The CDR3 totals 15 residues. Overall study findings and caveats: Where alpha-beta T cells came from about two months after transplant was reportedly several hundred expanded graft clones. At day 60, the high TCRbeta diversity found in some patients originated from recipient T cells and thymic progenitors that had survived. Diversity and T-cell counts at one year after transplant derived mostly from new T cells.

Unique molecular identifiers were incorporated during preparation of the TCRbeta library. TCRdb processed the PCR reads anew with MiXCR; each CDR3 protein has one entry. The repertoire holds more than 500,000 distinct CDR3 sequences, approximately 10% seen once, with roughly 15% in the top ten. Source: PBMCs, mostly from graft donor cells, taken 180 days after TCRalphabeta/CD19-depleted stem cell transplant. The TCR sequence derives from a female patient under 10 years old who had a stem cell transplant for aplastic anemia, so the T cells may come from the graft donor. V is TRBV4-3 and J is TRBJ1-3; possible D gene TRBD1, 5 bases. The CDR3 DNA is TGCGCCAGCAGCCAAGATATTAGGACAAGAAACACCATATATTTT. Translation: CASSQDIRTRNTIYF.